This T cell receptor (beta chain) stems from a study of beta chain features in type 1 diabetes. Overall study findings and caveats: Type 1 diabetes patients had moderately but significantly shorter TCRB CDR3s in all four CD4+ subsets.

As concerns this clone: The antigen is undetermined.

Reverse transcription of all isolated RNA meant that expressed TCRB transcripts were sequenced. Profiling relied on immunoSEQ multiplex PCR, and the TCRdb table lists in-frame clones only, not all of them. The sample has about 140,000 clones, roughly 10% seen once. Only one heparinised blood draw was taken per donor, and its volume averaged about 120 mL. The V gene lost 11 bases and the J gene lost 6 bases, with 23 bases spanning the gap. CDR3 length: 15 amino acids. Germline V gene data show CDR1 as ENHRY and CDR2 as SYGVKD. The sequenced sample consisted of central memory CD4+ T cells from blood. The rearrangement joins TRBV10-3 to TRBJ1-3; D is ambiguous. This receptor was taken from a woman between 40 and 55 years old in good health. CDR3: CAVKSLTRQENTIYF. CDR3 in DNA: TGTGCCGTCAAGAGCTTAACCAGACAAGAAAACACCATATATTTT.